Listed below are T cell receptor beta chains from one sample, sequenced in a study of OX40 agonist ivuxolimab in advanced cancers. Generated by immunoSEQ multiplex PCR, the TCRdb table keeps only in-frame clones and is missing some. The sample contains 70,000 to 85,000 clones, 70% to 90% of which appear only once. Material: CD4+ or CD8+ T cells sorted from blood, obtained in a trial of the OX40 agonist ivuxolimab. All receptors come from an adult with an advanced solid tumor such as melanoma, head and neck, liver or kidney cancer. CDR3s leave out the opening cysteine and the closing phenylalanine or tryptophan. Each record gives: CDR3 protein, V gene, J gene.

cdr3_aa: SPTQQNEQF
v_call: TRBV29-1
j_call: TRBJ2-1

cdr3_aa: ASSAGPYNSPLH
v_call: TRBV6-1
j_call: TRBJ1-6

cdr3_aa: ATSRDRGQGRETQY
v_call: TRBV15
j_call: TRBJ2-5

cdr3_aa: ASSNQGASISPLH
v_call: TRBV6-1
j_call: TRBJ1-6

cdr3_aa: AWSKGGQVRGNTIY
v_call: TRBV30
j_call: TRBJ1-3

cdr3_aa: ASSPRVLLYGYT
v_call: TRBV7-2
j_call: TRBJ1-2

cdr3_aa: ASTDRGLRQETQY
v_call: TRBV2
j_call: TRBJ2-5

cdr3_aa: ASTPPGSPVYEQY
v_call: TRBV28
j_call: TRBJ2-7

cdr3_aa: ASSPPSRRNTEAF
v_call: TRBV18
j_call: TRBJ1-1

cdr3_aa: AISEWAGGEPNYGYT
v_call: TRBV10-3
j_call: TRBJ1-2

cdr3_aa: ASSLPPVNQPQH
v_call: TRBV28
j_call: TRBJ1-5

cdr3_aa: AISDRDRPGEPLH
v_call: TRBV10-3
j_call: TRBJ1-6

cdr3_aa: ASSLGEGLGANVLT
v_call: TRBV5-4
j_call: TRBJ2-6

cdr3_aa: ASSPSLAGGQETQY
v_call: TRBV18
j_call: TRBJ2-5

cdr3_aa: ASSDGTGRNTEAF
v_call: TRBV6-1
j_call: TRBJ1-1

cdr3_aa: SALQETQY
v_call: TRBV20-1
j_call: TRBJ2-5

cdr3_aa: ASTGLVKETQY
v_call: TRBV11-2
j_call: TRBJ2-5

cdr3_aa: AWVGVADTQY
v_call: TRBV30
j_call: TRBJ2-3

cdr3_aa: ASSYGISGNEQF
v_call: TRBV6-5
j_call: TRBJ2-1

cdr3_aa: ASSLYLQETQY
v_call: TRBV7-2
j_call: TRBJ2-5

cdr3_aa: ASSPRPSEPVYTQY
v_call: TRBV7-3
j_call: TRBJ2-3

cdr3_aa: ASSVRQDSSYEQY
v_call: TRBV9
j_call: TRBJ2-7

cdr3_aa: ASSPRDRGFDTNTGELF
v_call: TRBV12-1
j_call: TRBJ2-2

cdr3_aa: ASSWTGHRRGTDTQY
v_call: TRBV5-6
j_call: TRBJ2-3

cdr3_aa: ASSTNRVAEAF
v_call: TRBV7-8
j_call: TRBJ1-1

cdr3_aa: ASSPDPNQPQH
v_call: TRBV18
j_call: TRBJ1-5

cdr3_aa: ASNRSWMETQY
v_call: TRBV6-1
j_call: TRBJ2-5

cdr3_aa: ASSQGPSGNVGELF
v_call: TRBV4-3
j_call: TRBJ2-2

cdr3_aa: SGGTGREKLF
v_call: TRBV29-1
j_call: TRBJ1-4

cdr3_aa: ASSFSGTGWDGYT
v_call: TRBV5-6
j_call: TRBJ1-2

cdr3_aa: ASSFTGGYEQY
v_call: TRBV5-1
j_call: TRBJ2-7

cdr3_aa: ATKGQGVTGELF
v_call: TRBV10-3
j_call: TRBJ2-2

cdr3_aa: ASGQVRDQPQH
v_call: TRBV19
j_call: TRBJ1-5

cdr3_aa: ASSDTGTGSYGYT
v_call: TRBV28
j_call: TRBJ1-2

cdr3_aa: ASSPWTGPTEAF
v_call: TRBV28
j_call: TRBJ1-1

cdr3_aa: ATSIGWQDEQY
v_call: TRBV5-1
j_call: TRBJ2-7

cdr3_aa: ASSSRDPTDTQY
v_call: TRBV27
j_call: TRBJ2-3

cdr3_aa: ASSSILRGTHIGDEQY
v_call: TRBV12-1
j_call: TRBJ2-7

cdr3_aa: ASQLQGAYTEAF
v_call: TRBV12-5
j_call: TRBJ1-1

cdr3_aa: ASSLDSGRDGYT
v_call: TRBV5-1
j_call: TRBJ1-2

cdr3_aa: ATRRQNSYNSPLH
v_call: TRBV19
j_call: TRBJ1-6

cdr3_aa: ASSPDRGYEQY
v_call: TRBV7-2
j_call: TRBJ2-7

cdr3_aa: ASSLQGAPELF
v_call: TRBV11-3
j_call: TRBJ2-2

cdr3_aa: ASNELPRAYEQY
v_call: TRBV28
j_call: TRBJ2-7

cdr3_aa: ASSRTLLAGNTQY
v_call: TRBV6-5
j_call: TRBJ2-3

cdr3_aa: ASSMAGTALNEQF
v_call: TRBV7-8
j_call: TRBJ2-1

cdr3_aa: ASSYSDAGGNEQF
v_call: TRBV6-6
j_call: TRBJ2-1

cdr3_aa: ASSEFVGTSSGNTIY
v_call: TRBV6-1
j_call: TRBJ1-3

cdr3_aa: ASGNSYEQY
v_call: TRBV19
j_call: TRBJ2-7

cdr3_aa: ASSLARGKVETQY
v_call: TRBV11-1
j_call: TRBJ2-5

cdr3_aa: ASSQDLSRANTEAF
v_call: TRBV5-4
j_call: TRBJ1-1

cdr3_aa: ASSGFRDRERNEQY
v_call: TRBV6-1
j_call: TRBJ2-7

cdr3_aa: ASSEDSLTVSSYEQY
v_call: TRBV2
j_call: TRBJ2-7

cdr3_aa: AWNYRGPYGYT
v_call: TRBV30
j_call: TRBJ1-2

cdr3_aa: ASSFRDNEQF
v_call: TRBV28
j_call: TRBJ2-1

cdr3_aa: ASSLSPGPKVDTIY
v_call: TRBV7-2
j_call: TRBJ1-3

cdr3_aa: AWSVLGYEQY
v_call: TRBV30
j_call: TRBJ2-7

cdr3_aa: ASTGPGGREQY
v_call: TRBV6-1
j_call: TRBJ2-7

cdr3_aa: ASTLLSGSADTQY
v_call: TRBV6-6
j_call: TRBJ2-3